The 27 T cell receptor beta chains in this list originate from one sample, sequenced in a study of shared clonotypes between healthy human individuals. TCRdb's copy holds only in-frame clones and misses some; the assay was immunoSEQ multiplex PCR. The profile covers about 2 million clones, with about 95% appearing a single time and 0.13% taken by the ten largest. Sequenced: naive CD4+ T cells sorted from blood. The sample's subset: CD45RA+ positively selected. The source is a man younger than 35 in good health.

The genes are TRBV25-1 and TRBJ2-5, with 9 positions matching TRBD2. J gave up 3 bases and V 3 bases, and 5 bases lay outside the gene matches. Germline V gene data show CDR1 as MGHDK and CDR2 as SYGVNS. This CDR3 has 15 residues. The CDR3 DNA is TGTGCCAGCAGTGAGGGTGGACTAGCGAAAGAGACCCAGTACTTC. Protein product: CASSEGGLAKETQYF. Supplemented by reference TRBV25-1 and TRBJ2-5, the full variable domain reads EADIYQTPRYLVIGTGKKITLECSQTMGHDKMYWYQQDPGMELHLIHYSYGVNSTEKGDLSSESTVSRIRTEHFPLTLESARPSHTSQYLCASSEGGLAKETQYFGPGTRLLVL.

V gene TRBV7-2 combines with J gene TRBJ2-4; no firm D call. V was shortened by 3 bases and J by 8 bases, with 8 bases between the two germline ends. The CDR3 has 12 residues. Germline V gene lookup returns CDR1 SGHTA and CDR2 FQGNSA. The CDR3 loop reads CASSFLSDIQYF. The CDR3 nucleotides are TGTGCCAGCAGCTTTCTTTCGGACATTCAGTACTTC.

A remark on this clone: Distinct nucleotide sequences in the sample also encode this CDR3. The rearrangement uses TRBV9 and TRBJ1-3; D is perhaps TRBD1 (5 bases). Germline assignment: CDR1 SGDLS and CDR2 YYNGEE. The CDR3 has 14 residues. The V end was cut by 2 bases, the J end by 4 bases, with 10 bases between. DNA of the CDR3: TGTGCCAGCAGCGTGGGGCAGGGAGGAAACACCATATATTTT. This translates into CASSVGQGGNTIYF.

Written as DNA, the CDR3 is TGTGCCTGGTCAGGGGTAACCAACACTGAAGCTTTCTTT. Protein product: CAWSGVTNTEAFF. V and J are TRBV30 and TRBJ1-1; maybe TRBD1 (6 bases). Germline V lookup: CDR1 GTSNPN, CDR2 SVGIG (reference sequence). Trimming shortened V by 5 bases and J by 2 bases, and 12 bases separated the two germline ends. The CDR3 consists of 13 residues. The full variable domain, rest sourced from reference TRBV30 and TRBJ1-1, is SQTIHQWPATLVQPVGSPLSLECTVEGTSNPNLYWYRQAAGRGLQLLFYSVGIGQISSEVPQNLSASRPQDRQFILSSKKLLLSDSGFYLCAWSGVTNTEAFFGQGTRLTVV.

CDR3 bases: TGTGCCAGCAGCTTTGACCGGGACAGGGGTAACTATGGCTACACCTTC. Its translation is CASSFDRDRGNYGYTF. The rearrangement links TRBV5-4 to TRBJ1-2; 10 bases are a match to TRBD1. The V gene's germline CDR1 is SGHNT and CDR2 YYREEE (reference sequence). The CDR3 has 16 amino acids. V lost 2 bases and J lost 1; bases outside the gene matches: 5.

This clone occurred once. CDR3 region: CACGGDSNQPQHF. The CDR3 DNA sequence: TGTGCCTGTGGCGGGGATAGCAATCAGCCCCAGCATTTT. V is TRBV30 and J is TRBJ1-5; D is undetermined. This CDR3 is 13 amino acids long. The V end lost 6 bases, the J end lost 0 bases, and 9 bases lay between the germline ends. CDR1 is GTSNPN, CDR2 SVGIG, per germline (reference sequence).

This rearrangement joins TRBV9 to TRBJ2-7; D ambiguous. Germline loops: CDR1 SGDLS, CDR2 YYNGEE. This CDR3 comprises 12 residues. V was pared by 7 bases and J by 3 bases, with 11 bases between. CDR3 amino acids: CASGLDGYEQYF. In DNA, the CDR3 is TGTGCCAGCGGCTTGGACGGCTACGAGCAGTACTTC.

About this clone itself: The same CDR3 arises from other DNA sequences in this sample as well. V usage is TRBV18 and J usage is TRBJ2-7; TRBD1 aligns across 7 bases. V lost 6 bases to trimming and J lost 3 bases; unmatched junction nucleotides: 8. Germline CDR1 and CDR2: KGHSH and LQKENI. The CDR3 contains 14 residues. The CDR3 nucleotides are TGTGCCAGCTCTCCTCCGGGACAGTACTACGAGCAGTACTTC. It yields the protein CASSPPGQYYEQYF.

The chain combines TRBV30 with TRBJ1-4, with a weak D call TRBD1 (6 bases). Germline V gene lookup returns CDR1 GTSNPN and CDR2 SVGIG (reference sequence). The CDR3 consists of 11 residues. V was pared by 4 bases and J by 8 bases, with 8 bases between. The CDR3 DNA reads as TGTGCCTGGACTGGGGGCGAAAAACTGTTTTTT. This encodes CAWTGGEKLFF.

This chain connects TRBV14 to TRBJ1-1; tentative D call: TRBD1 (6 bases). Germline CDR1 is SGHDN and CDR2 is FVKESK. The CDR3 has 14 residues. Trimming cost V 5 bases and J 3 bases, with 13 bases left between them. CDR3 in DNA: TGTGCCAGCAGCGCACAGGGCGGTCACACTGAAGCTTTCTTT. Translated: CASSAQGGHTEAFF.

This sequence joins TRBV19 and TRBJ1-2; maybe TRBD1 (5 bases). CDR1 LNHDA and CDR2 SQIVND come from the germline V gene (reference sequence). The CDR3 contains 14 residues. Trimming cost V 5 bases and J 6 bases, with 16 bases left between them. Here the CDR3 reads CASSSPGRPHGYTF. CDR3 nucleotide sequence: TGTGCCAGTAGTTCGCCGGGGCGCCCCCATGGCTACACCTTC.

The chain is built from TRBV28 and TRBJ2-5; the D is unclear. V lost 2 bases and J 5 bases, leaving 9 bases between the germline ends. CDR3 length: 13 amino acids. Germline-derived CDR1 and CDR2 are MDHEN and SYDVKM. The CDR3 nucleotides are TGTGCCAGCAGTTTAAATCCCTCGGAGACCCAGTACTTC. Its translation: CASSLNPSETQYF.

The gene calls are TRBV5-4 and TRBJ2-5; no firm D call. V was cut by 7 bases and J by 4 bases, with 20 bases left in between. The CDR3 is 15 residues long. Per germline, CDR1 SGHNT and CDR2 YYREEE (reference sequence). The CDR3 nucleotides read TGTGCCAGCGCCCTCGATCAACGGGCCGGAGAGACCCAGTACTTC. Protein: CASALDQRAGETQYF.

This chain connects TRBV5-1 to TRBJ2-2, with 7 bases lining up with TRBD2. The CDR3 is 16 residues long. Germline V gene lookup returns CDR1 SGHRS and CDR2 YFSETQ. Trimming cost V 0 bases and J 3 bases; bases outside gene matches: 5. The CDR3 loop reads CASSLDGGTYTGELFF. DNA for the CDR3: TGCGCCAGCAGCTTGGACGGGGGGACCTACACCGGGGAGCTGTTTTTT.

The chain links TRBV29-1 to TRBJ2-1; perhaps TRBD1 as D (6 bases). The CDR3 has 15 residues. V gave up 1 base and J gave up 1 base, with 11 bases separating them. Germline V gives CDR1 SQVTM, CDR2 ANQGSEA. The chain's CDR3 is CSVEGGQRSYNEQFF. The CDR3 nucleotides read TGCAGCGTTGAAGGGGGGCAGCGGTCCTACAATGAGCAGTTCTTC.

The chain couples TRBV5-6 to TRBJ1-1; TRBD1 might be the D (5 bases). This CDR3 has 13 residues. Germline CDR1 and CDR2: SGHDT and YYEEEE. V lost 3 bases and J lost 5, with 11 bases in between. CDR3 coding DNA: TGTGCCAGCAGCTGGGAGGGGAAGACTGAAGCTTTCTTT. The encoded protein is CASSWEGKTEAFF.

As for this clone: Other DNA sequences in the same sample also yield this CDR3. The chain carries TRBV18 and TRBJ1-2; D perhaps matches TRBD1 (5 bases). Germline CDR1 and CDR2: KGHSH and LQKENI. Trimming removed 0 bases at V and 3 bases at J, with 8 bases between. This CDR3 is built from 14 residues. As DNA, the CDR3 is TGTGCCAGCTCACCACCCGACAGTTACTATGGCTACACCTTC. This encodes CASSPPDSYYGYTF. Drawing the rest from reference TRBV18 and TRBJ1-2, the complete variable domain is NAGVMQNPRHLVRRRGQEARLRCSPMKGHSHVYWYRQLPEEGLKFMVYLQKENIIDESGMPKERFSAEFPKEGPSILRIQQVVRGDSAAYFCASSPPDSYYGYTFGSGTRLTVV.

The genes are TRBV18 and TRBJ1-5; 9 bases are shared with TRBD1. This CDR3 is 16 amino acids long. The germline gives CDR1 KGHSH, CDR2 LQKENI. After removal of 8 bases from V and 2 bases from J, the junction contained 10 bases not matched to a gene. CDR3 nucleotide sequence: TGTGCCAGCCAAGAACAGGGGGCCCTGGGCAATCAGCCCCAGCATTTT. It encodes CASQEQGALGNQPQHF.

The chain links TRBV21-1 to TRBJ1-3; the table gives TRBD1 as D, unverified against the DNA. TRBV21-1 constitutes a pseudogene. The CDR3 is 15 amino acids. CDR3 DNA: TGTGCCAGCACCCACGGGACAGGACCTGGAAACACCATATATTTT. Translation gives CASTHGTGPGNTIYF.

The CDR3 is CASSLGRGEQYF. The CDR3 coding sequence is TGTGCCAGCAGCTTAGGGCGGGGCGAGCAGTACTTC. The J gene is TRBJ2-7, the V gene TRBV5-8; tentatively, D is TRBD2 (6 bases). Trimming took 2 bases from V and 6 from J, leaving 9 bases between them. CDR3 length: 12 amino acids. Germline V lookup: CDR1 SGHTS, CDR2 YDEGEE.

The chain joins TRBV10-3 to TRBJ1-2; possibly TRBD1 for D (5 bases). V was shortened by 0 bases and J by 8 bases, with 13 bases between the two germline ends. The CDR3 length is 14 residues. Germline-derived CDR1 and CDR2 are ENHRY and SYGVKD. The CDR3 DNA follows: TGTGCCATCAGTGAGTCGGGGGGTTTCAAAGGCTACACCTTC. As protein: CAISESGGFKGYTF.

This sequence joins TRBV7-2 and TRBJ1-2; a possible D gene is TRBD1 (5 bases). The CDR3 totals 16 residues. Germline-derived CDR1 and CDR2 are SGHTA and FQGNSA. Trimming stripped 3 bases from V and 3 bases from J, with 17 bases between. CDR3 sequence (DNA): TGTGCCAGCAGCTTCGAACCCGGGACGGGGTACTATGGCTACACCTTC. It translates to CASSFEPGTGYYGYTF.

The CDR3 here is CAISIQGVSGNTIYF. The CDR3 DNA reads as TGTGCCATCAGCATACAGGGGGTATCTGGAAACACCATATATTTT. The J gene is TRBJ1-3, the V gene TRBV10-3, with 8 bases aligning to TRBD1. The CDR3 length is 15 residues. The V gene end was trimmed by 6 bases and the J gene end by 1 base; junction bases not matched to a gene: 5. In germline, CDR1 is ENHRY, CDR2 SYGVKD.

In the case of this clone: Other DNA sequences of this sample code for an identical CDR3. The chain links TRBV5-1 to TRBJ2-7, with no clear D. CDR3 length equals 14 residues. V was trimmed by 0 bases and J by 2 bases, leaving 9 bases between them. Per germline, CDR1 SGHRS and CDR2 YFSETQ. The CDR3 sequence is CASSLGQSPYEQYF. The CDR3 region has the DNA TGCGCCAGCAGCTTGGGGCAGTCCCCCTACGAGCAGTACTTC.

The V gene is TRBV7-9, the J gene TRBJ2-5, with D possibly being TRBD2 (6 bases). CDR1 is SEHNR and CDR2 is FQNEAQ in the germline V gene (reference sequence). Trimming removed 0 bases from V and 9 bases from J, with 14 bases in between. This CDR3 is 14 amino acids long. DNA for the CDR3: TGTGCCAGCAGCTTAGCGAGGGGTGGAGGGGCCCAGTACTTC. This sequence encodes CASSLARGGGAQYF. Complete variable domain (other parts from reference TRBV7-9 and TRBJ2-5): DTGVSQNPRHKITKRGQNVTFRCDPISEHNRLYWYRQTLGQGPEFLTYFQNEAQLEKSRLLSDRFSAERPKGSFSTLEIQRTEQGDSAMYLCASSLARGGGAQYFGPGTRLLVL.

Here the CDR3 reads CASSILAQGNQPQHF. In DNA form, the CDR3 reads TGTGCCAGTAGTATTCTGGCGCAGGGCAATCAGCCCCAGCATTTT. The V gene is TRBV19, the J gene TRBJ1-5; D uncertain. The CDR3 extends over 15 amino acids. V lost 3 bases, J lost 2 bases, and 11 bases lay in between. Germline lookup yields CDR1 LNHDA and CDR2 SQIVND (reference sequence).

This clone has only one observation. This CDR3 is also generated by other DNA sequences in the sample. The CDR3 protein is CAISETSYGYTF. The DNA for the CDR3 is TGTGCCATCAGTGAGACCAGCTATGGCTACACCTTC. V is TRBV10-3 and J is TRBJ1-2; the D is unclear. This CDR3 is built from 12 residues. The ends were cut back, 2 bases at V and 4 bases at J, with 5 bases in the middle. The germline CDR1 and CDR2 sequences are ENHRY and SYGVKD.